What follows is one TCR beta chain and its context. Its target is unknown. The multiple sclerosis controls, all treatment-naive patients, had relapsing-remitting disease that was stable or active. Negative magnetic isolation gave CD8+ and CD4+ cells; FACS enriched CD8+ TEMRA. V gave up 5 bases and J gave up 5 bases, with 21 bases separating them. This CDR3 is built from 16 residues. CDR1 and CDR2 from the germline V gene are GTSNPN and SVGIG (reference sequence). RNA, at roughly 0.45 to 1 ug, was reverse transcribed with random hexamers. Multiplex immunoSEQ PCR targeted 54 Vbeta and 13 Jbeta TCR beta segments. TCRdb itself ran the immunoSEQ multiplex PCR reads through MiXCR, one entry per CDR3 protein. The sample lists 77,000 or so distinct CDR3 sequences; roughly 94% were seen once. These data belong to a study of CD8 T cells in Susac syndrome. The study's findings and limits: The authors acknowledged that their TCR sequencing and HLA analysis involved a relatively small number of individuals.

The chain couples TRBV30 to TRBJ2-2; no clear D gene. The sequenced sample consisted of CD8+ T cells from PBMCs. This clonotype originated in a human donor with multiple sclerosis. CDR3 sequence: CAWEDTQGLRTGELFF. The CDR3, as DNA: TGTGCCTGGGAGGATACTCAAGGGCTTAGGACCGGGGAGCTGTTTTTT.